This passage covers 12 T cell receptor beta chains from one sample sequenced in a study of regulatory T cells in long-lasting Graves disease. Building the TCR beta libraries relied on iRepertoire HTBI primers, and CDR3 regions underwent Arm-PCR. Each CDR3 protein is one row after TCRdb ran MiXCR on the multiplex PCR reads. The sample yields 300,000 to 500,000 distinct CDR3 sequences, about 20% seen once. As for time point: persistent/refractory GD, antithyroid drugs over 5 years with positive TRAb. Making the TCR library involved RNA that had been extracted from PBMCs. The sequencing here drew on peripheral blood mononuclear cells (PBMCs), taken when the disease was refractory, from a patient treated with antithyroid drugs. These receptors all come from a female donor with Graves disease.

The chain is built from TRBV24-1 and TRBJ2-5, with D possibly being TRBD1 (6 bases). Germline values: CDR1 KGHDR, CDR2 SFDVKD. Trimming took 3 bases from V and 3 from J, leaving 13 bases between them. The CDR3 runs 15 residues. Here the CDR3 DNA reads TGTGCCACCAGTGATCCGCGGACAGCCGAAGAGACCCAGTACTTC. Its translation: CATSDPRTAEETQYF.

The chain employs TRBV6-1 and TRBJ2-1; D is ambiguous. This CDR3 region has 11 residues. Germline V lookup: CDR1 MNHNS, CDR2 SASEGT. Trimming left V 6 bases short and J 5 bases short, with 5 bases between. CDR3 coding DNA: TGTGCCAGCAGCCAAAACAATGAGCAGTTCTTC. It specifies CASSQNNEQFF.

The chain joins TRBV6-2 or TRBV6-3 to TRBJ2-7; no clear D. The germline V gene encodes CDR1 MNHEY and CDR2 SVGEGT. Trimming took off 5 bases at V and 0 bases at J, with 14 bases between the two ends. CDR3 length: 15 amino acids. CDR3 nucleotides: TGTGCCAGCAGTCCCGACAAAACCCTCTCCTACGAGCAGTACTTC. Its protein is CASSPDKTLSYEQYF.

This clonotype has just a few counts. The CDR3 DNA is TGCAGTGCTAGGGGGGAGTCCGGGACCCAGTACTTC. This translates into CSARGESGTQYF. V and J are TRBV20-1 and TRBJ2-5; D may be TRBD1 or TRBD2 (5 bases each). The CDR3 is 12 residues long. The germline V gene has CDR1 DFQATT and CDR2 SNEGSKA (reference sequence). With 3 bases removed from V and 7 bases from J, the gap between germline ends came to 12 bases.

This clonotype came up a few times. V gene TRBV20-1 combines with J gene TRBJ2-1, with 11 bases fitting TRBD2. Germline CDR1 reads DFQATT; CDR2 reads SNEGSKA (reference sequence). This CDR3 has 15 amino acids. Losses at the gene ends were 4 bases for V and 3 bases for J; bases not matched to a gene: 5. The CDR3 reads CSAKAGTSGYNEQFF. The CDR3, as DNA: TGCAGTGCTAAGGCCGGGACTAGCGGCTACAATGAGCAGTTCTTC.

This clonotype was observed at least ten times. V is TRBV7-2 and J is TRBJ2-7; 7 nucleotides agree with TRBD1. This CDR3 has 15 amino acids. V lost 2 bases, J lost 3 bases, and 7 bases stayed unmatched. CDR1 SGHTA and CDR2 FQGNSA come from the germline V gene. CDR3 nucleotides: TGTGCCAGCAGCTTATTGGGACAGAGCCTCTACGAGCAGTACTTC. Protein: CASSLLGQSLYEQYF. Full variable domain (rest looked up from reference TRBV7-2 and TRBJ2-7): GAGVSQSPSNKVTEKGKDVELRCDPISGHTALYWYRQSLGQGLEFLIYFQGNSAPDKSGLPSDRFSAERTGGSVSTLTIQRTQQEDSAVYLCASSLLGQSLYEQYFGPGTRLTVT.

This clonotype was seen ten or more times. The chain combines TRBV11-1 with TRBJ1-2; the D is unclear. With 4 bases removed from V and 4 bases from J, the gap between germline ends came to 10 bases. The germline CDR1 and CDR2 sequences are SGHAT and FQDESV (reference sequence). The CDR3 runs 13 residues. The CDR3 is CASSSGGFYGYTF. CDR3 bases: TGTGCCAGCAGCTCGGGCGGATTCTATGGCTACACCTTC.

The chain uses TRBV19 and TRBJ2-2; TRBD2 is a possible D gene (5 bases). V shed 6 bases and J shed 9 bases, with 14 bases lying between them. The CDR3 length is 13 residues. CDR1 LNHDA and CDR2 SQIVND come from the germline V gene (reference sequence). The CDR3 nucleotides are TGTGCCAGTAGCCCTAGGAGCGGCAGGGAGCTGTTTTTT. Translating it yields CASSPRSGRELFF.

This clonotype has just a few counts. Written as DNA, the CDR3 is TGTGCCAGCAGCTCGCACCAAGGGCAGGGCCCGGAGACCCAGTACTTC. Encoded protein: CASSSHQGQGPETQYF. This chain uses TRBV7-9 with TRBJ2-5; a possible D gene is TRBD1 (5 bases). The germline gives CDR1 SEHNR, CDR2 FQNEAQ (reference sequence). The CDR3 totals 16 residues. V dropped 4 bases and J dropped 5 bases, with 20 bases sitting between them.

As regards this clonotype: A clone one base away is much larger, so this may be a read error. The CDR3 carries no conserved terminal phenylalanine or tryptophan, so it likely arises from a read error. The chain has TRBV29-1 and TRBJ1-1; TRBD1 might be the D (6 bases). Germline V gene sequence: CDR1 SQVTM, CDR2 ANQGSEA. The CDR3 is made up of 13 amino acids. The V and J ends lost 7 bases and 1 base respectively, with 13 bases between them. The CDR3 loop reads CSAKQGQNTEAFL. The CDR3 DNA reads TGCAGCGCCAAACAGGGCCAGAACACTGAAGCTTTCCTT.

This clonotype was counted only a few times. CDR3 in amino acids: CSASSGLAGDEQYF. The CDR3 DNA reads as TGCAGTGCTAGTTCGGGGCTAGCGGGAGACGAGCAGTACTTC. The chain combines TRBV20-1 with TRBJ2-7, with 10 bases that match TRBD2. Per the germline V gene, CDR1 is DFQATT and CDR2 is SNEGSKA (reference sequence). This CDR3 region has 14 residues. V shed 3 bases and J 5 bases; nucleotides not matched to a gene: 7.

The chain joins TRBV3-1 to TRBJ2-7, with D possibly called TRBD1 or TRBD2 (5 bases each). V was clipped by 2 bases and J by 6 bases, with 23 bases between them. In germline, CDR1 is LGHDT, CDR2 YNNKEL (reference sequence). The CDR3 covers 17 residues. Written as DNA, the CDR3 is TGTGCCAGCAGCCAATCGGGATTTGGGACGCCGCCTCGCGAGCAGTACTTC. Protein product: CASSQSGFGTPPREQYF.